One sample yielded the 16 T cell receptor beta chains listed below, sequenced in a study of post-analysis software for immune sequencing data. Study-level results: Among a handful of TRBV segments more frequent in patients than controls were TRBV5-6, TRBV5-1 and TRBV20-1.

What these receptors recognize is not known. TCR beta cDNA libraries included unique molecular identifiers. MiXCR, applied by TCRdb to the PCR reads, yields one record per CDR3 protein. The sample comprises approximately 730,000 distinct CDR3 sequences, just over 45% of which are singletons, and approximately 4.4% rests with the top ten. Source material: blood. Receptor source: a girl aged 10-17 years with multiple sclerosis.

This clonotype was counted a few times. The genes are TRBV27 and TRBJ1-2; 8 bases agree with TRBD1. CDR1 is MNHEY and CDR2 is SMNVEV in the germline V gene (reference sequence). V dropped 2 bases and J dropped 6; count of bases not matched to a gene: 14. This CDR3 has 17 residues. The CDR3 coding sequence is TGTGCCAGCAGTTTAGGGCTTCCGGGACAGGTGTACGATGGCTACACCTTC. Residues: CASSLGLPGQVYDGYTF.

CDR3 residues: CASRDSPLGEQFF. As DNA, the CDR3 is TGTGCCAGCCGGGACTCCCCTCTGGGGGAGCAGTTCTTC. J is TRBJ2-1 and V is TRBV7-9; tentatively, D is TRBD2 (6 bases). CDR1 is SEHNR, CDR2 FQNEAQ, per germline (reference sequence). Trimming shortened V by 8 bases and J by 10 bases, and 18 bases separated the two germline ends. The CDR3 contains 13 residues.

The chain links TRBV29-1 to TRBJ2-2; 10 nucleotides agree with TRBD2. This CDR3 has 15 amino acids. Germline V CDR1 and CDR2: SQVTM, ANQGSEA. V shed 6 bases and J 0 bases; nucleotides not matched to a gene: 4. The CDR3 loop is CSVALAGANTGELFF. DNA of the CDR3: TGCAGCGTCGCTCTAGCGGGAGCGAACACCGGGGAGCTGTTTTTT.

This clonotype was observed a few times. This rearrangement joins TRBV7-2 to TRBJ1-4; no reliable D call. The CDR3 runs to 14 residues. The germline V and J ends were trimmed by 0 bases and 8 bases, with 10 bases remaining between them. In germline, CDR1 is SGHTA, CDR2 FQGNSA. The CDR3 sequence: CASSLARVGEKLFF. Here the CDR3 DNA reads TGTGCCAGCAGCTTAGCAAGGGTGGGCGAAAAACTGTTTTTT.

In this sample, this clonotype turned up a few times. This chain joins TRBV12-3 or TRBV12-4 and TRBJ1-2, with TRBD1 matching over 8 bases. J gave up 8 bases and V 3 bases, and 8 bases lay outside the gene matches. The CDR3 totals 14 residues. In DNA, the CDR3 is TGTGCCAGCAGTTTGTCAGGGGGCGCAGGAGGCTACACCTTC. It codes for CASSLSGGAGGYTF.

The chain is built from TRBV6-5 and TRBJ2-1; D unclear. This CDR3 has 11 residues. Trimming removed 0 bases at V and 14 bases at J, with 8 bases between. Germline V gives CDR1 MNHEY, CDR2 SVGAGI. This CDR3 reads CASSYSKVEFF. DNA of the CDR3: TGTGCCAGCAGTTACTCGAAAGTGGAGTTCTTC.

DNA for the CDR3: TGTGCCAGCAGCCTGGACTTTTCGGCTAGCGTTAAGGGCTACAATGAGCAGTTCTTC. Translation: CASSLDFSASVKGYNEQFF. The genes are TRBV12-3 or TRBV12-4 and TRBJ2-1; D is possibly TRBD2 (6 bases). V lost 6 bases and J lost 3, with 27 bases in between. This CDR3 is built from 19 residues.

The chain recombines TRBV5-1 with TRBJ2-1; 8 positions agree with TRBD2. J was trimmed by 9 bases and V by 4 bases; bases with no gene match: 6. CDR1 is SGHRS and CDR2 is YFSETQ in the germline V gene. The CDR3 length is 13 residues. CDR3: CASSMGLVAEQFF. DNA of the CDR3: TGCGCCAGCAGCATGGGACTAGTGGCTGAGCAGTTCTTC.

This clonotype has a count of ten or more. The junction departs from germline at one end; a sequencing error may be responsible. The genes are TRBV5-1 and TRBJ2-3; 9 bases map to TRBD2. CDR1 is SGHRS and CDR2 is YFSETQ in the germline V gene. This CDR3 has 15 amino acids. The DNA for the CDR3 is TGTGCCAGCAGCTCTAGCGGGACTAGCACAGATACGCAGTATTTT. The encoded protein is CASSSSGTSTDTQYF.

The chain has TRBV20-1 and TRBJ2-3; TRBD1 matches 9 bases. CDR3 length: 16 amino acids. CDR1 and CDR2 (germline): DFQATT, SNEGSKA (reference sequence). V dropped 4 bases and J dropped 1; count of bases not matched to a gene: 9. For the CDR3, the DNA is TGCAGTGCTAAAATGGGGACAGGGCCCCGCACAGATACGCAGTATTTT. Amino acids: CSAKMGTGPRTDTQYF.

This clonotype was seen a few times. The chain employs TRBV4-3 and TRBJ2-3; TRBD2 matches 7 bases. After removal of 0 bases from V and 6 bases from J, the junction contained 6 bases not matched to a gene. Looked up from germline, CDR1 is LGHNA and CDR2 is YSLEER. The CDR3 has 15 amino acids. CDR3: CASSQDLLAADTQYF. CDR3 sequence (DNA): TGCGCCAGCAGCCAAGATCTTCTAGCGGCGGATACGCAGTATTTT.

This clonotype turned up a few times. The J gene is TRBJ1-1, the V gene TRBV20-1, with TRBD1 matching 7 bases. The CDR3 totals 14 residues. Germline CDR1 is DFQATT and CDR2 is SNEGSKA (reference sequence). V was clipped by 3 bases and J by 5 bases; unmatched bases: 9. The CDR3 DNA reads TGCAGTGCTAGGGAATTACAGGGGAGGACTGAAGCTTTCTTT. Translated, it gives CSARELQGRTEAFF.

The rearrangement joins TRBV4-3 to TRBJ2-4, with a possible D match to TRBD2 (6 bases). The CDR3 covers 15 residues. Germline CDR1 and CDR2: LGHNA and YSLEER. V shed 2 bases and J shed 1 base, with 9 bases lying between them. The CDR3 here is CASSQLGGAKNIQYF. The CDR3 region has the DNA TGCGCCAGCAGCCAACTGGGGGGTGCCAAAAACATTCAGTACTTC.

DNA for the CDR3: TGCGCCAGCAGCCGGGAACTAGCGGGAGAGACCTACGAGCAGTACTTC. Translated: CASSRELAGETYEQYF. The chain has TRBV4-3 and TRBJ2-7; 11 positions match TRBD2. CDR1 is LGHNA, CDR2 YSLEER, per germline. Trimming at V came to 4 bases and at J to 2 bases, leaving 7 bases not matched to a gene. The CDR3 is 16 residues long.

This clonotype was detected a few times. The rearrangement joins TRBV28 to TRBJ2-1; 12 bases fit TRBD2. This CDR3 is built from 17 residues. The germline V gene has CDR1 MDHEN and CDR2 SYDVKM. Germline trimming cut 5 bases from V and 5 bases from J; bases unmatched to any gene: 10. CDR3 protein: CASSNHLAGGPHNEQFF. The CDR3 region has the DNA TGTGCCAGCAGTAACCATCTAGCGGGAGGGCCCCACAATGAGCAGTTCTTC.

This clonotype appeared a single time. J is TRBJ2-4 and V is TRBV10-2; 7 bases are a match to TRBD2. V shed 3 bases and J 11 bases; nucleotides not matched to a gene: 4. CDR1 is WSHSY and CDR2 is SAAADI in the germline V gene. This CDR3 spans 12 amino acids. CDR3 coding DNA: TGCGCCAGCAGTGAAGCGGGATCGTTTCAGTACTTC. As protein: CASSEAGSFQYF.